The 22 T cell receptor beta chains below come from one sample, sequenced in a study of OX40 agonist ivuxolimab in advanced cancers. Some clones are missing from TCRdb's copy, which holds only in-frame ones; the method was immunoSEQ multiplex PCR. The table shows approximately 40,000 clones, with around 82% occurring only once. Material: CD4+ or CD8+ T cells sorted from blood, obtained in a trial of the OX40 agonist ivuxolimab. All receptors come from an adult with an advanced solid tumor such as melanoma, head and neck, liver or kidney cancer.

The J gene is TRBJ1-2, the V gene TRBV7-2; D possibly corresponds to TRBD1 (6 bases). Trimming removed 1 base at V and 2 bases at J, with 11 bases between. The CDR3 is made up of 15 amino acids. The germline CDR1 and CDR2 sequences are SGHTA and FQGNSA. The CDR3 loop is CASSLGGALNYGYTF. CDR3 coding DNA: TGTGCCAGCAGCTTAGGGGGGGCCCTAAACTATGGCTACACCTTC.

This rearrangement joins TRBV6-6 to TRBJ2-5; D tentatively reads TRBD1 or TRBD2 (5 bases each). The V and J ends lost 6 bases and 3 bases respectively, with 20 bases between them. The CDR3 length is 16 residues. Germline CDR1 and CDR2: MNHNY and SVGAGI (reference sequence). CDR3 amino acids: CASRNGARARKETQYF. For the CDR3, the DNA is TGTGCCAGCAGGAACGGGGCGAGGGCACGGAAAGAGACCCAGTACTTC.

The chain joins TRBV5-4 to TRBJ1-3; D gene unclear. V was shortened by 0 bases and J by 5 bases, with 12 bases between the two germline ends. This CDR3 comprises 15 residues. Looked up from germline, CDR1 is SGHNT and CDR2 is YYREEE (reference sequence). Here the CDR3 reads CASSLGGSSRNTIYF. The CDR3, as DNA: TGTGCCAGCAGCTTGGGTGGCAGTTCCCGAAACACCATATATTTT.

The chain is built from TRBV7-9 and TRBJ2-7; TRBD2 might be the D (7 bases). Germline CDR1 is SEHNR and CDR2 is FQNEAQ (reference sequence). The CDR3 sequence is 15 residues long. V lost 5 bases and J lost 3, with 17 bases in between. CDR3 nucleotide sequence: TGTGCCAGCAGCGCCAAGGGAGGGACAAACTACGAGCAGTACTTC. This encodes CASSAKGGTNYEQYF.

This clone occurred a few times. V gene TRBV7-8 combines with J gene TRBJ2-3; TRBD2 matches at 12 bases. The CDR3 spans 15 residues. The ends lost 4 bases at V and 4 bases at J; junction bases unmatched: 3. CDR1 and CDR2 (germline): SGHVS, FQNEAQ. The CDR3 here is CASSSTSGSADTQYF. The CDR3 bases are TGTGCCAGCAGCTCGACTAGCGGGAGCGCAGATACGCAGTATTTT.

This clone came up a few times. The V and J genes are TRBV5-5 and TRBJ1-1; 8 bases are a match to TRBD1. The germline V gene encodes CDR1 SGHKS and CDR2 YYEKEE (reference sequence). CDR3 length: 12 amino acids. The ends lost 4 bases at V and 9 bases at J; junction bases unmatched: 5. CDR3 bases: TGTGCCAGCAGCCTCCGGGACAGGAAAGCTTTCTTT. Encoded protein: CASSLRDRKAFF.

V gene TRBV7-2 combines with J gene TRBJ2-7; 7 positions match TRBD1. CDR1 SGHTA and CDR2 FQGNSA come from the germline V gene. Unmatched junction bases numbered 6, after V lost 7 bases and J lost 0 bases. The CDR3 covers 14 residues. The CDR3 reads CASTKDRTSYEQYF. CDR3 nucleotide sequence: TGTGCCAGCACCAAGGACAGGACCTCCTACGAGCAGTACTTC.

This chain uses TRBV5-1 with TRBJ1-1; the D is unclear. The CDR3 sequence is 14 residues long. The germline V gene encodes CDR1 SGHRS and CDR2 YFSETQ. Trimming cost V 0 bases and J 2 bases, with 8 bases left between them. The CDR3 protein is CASSLENLNTEAFF. CDR3 in DNA: TGCGCCAGCAGCTTGGAAAACTTAAACACTGAAGCTTTCTTT.

This sequence joins TRBV18 and TRBJ2-7, with 9 bases lining up with TRBD2. V was clipped by 1 base and J by 5 bases; unmatched bases: 6. The CDR3 has 15 residues. Germline-derived CDR1 and CDR2 are KGHSH and LQKENI. CDR3 protein: CASSPLAGAPNEQYF. The CDR3 bases are TGTGCCAGCTCACCACTAGCGGGGGCCCCCAACGAGCAGTACTTC. The variable domain in full, with the rest retrieved from reference TRBV18 and TRBJ2-7, is NAGVMQNPRHLVRRRGQEARLRCSPMKGHSHVYWYRQLPEEGLKFMVYLQKENIIDESGMPKERFSAEFPKEGPSILRIQQVVRGDSAAYFCASSPLAGAPNEQYFGPGTRLTVT.

The V and J genes are TRBV6-1 and TRBJ1-2; possible D gene TRBD1, 5 bases. Germline V lookup: CDR1 MNHNS, CDR2 SASEGT. This CDR3 region has 15 residues. V was shortened by 2 bases and J by 6 bases, with 16 bases between the two germline ends. CDR3 sequence: CASSELPTVGDGYTF. As DNA, the CDR3 is TGTGCCAGCAGTGAATTACCGACGGTGGGGGATGGCTACACCTTC.

This clone was seen a few times. The chain combines TRBV27 with TRBJ2-7; TRBD2 agrees at 7 bases. The J segment lost 7 bases and the V segment lost 4 bases, leaving 10 bases of the junction unmatched. From germline, CDR1 is MNHEY and CDR2 SMNVEV (reference sequence). This CDR3 spans 14 amino acids. The CDR3 region is CASSYAAGASEQYF. CDR3 DNA sequence: TGTGCCAGCAGTTATGCCGCGGGAGCTAGTGAGCAGTACTTC.

As concerns this clone: At one of its ends the junction is not consistent with the germline gene, which may arise from a read error. The CDR3 spells CASSLDAFYEQYF. CDR3 coding DNA: TGTGCCAGTAGTCTAGACGCTTTCTACGAGCAGTACTTC. This chain joins TRBV19 and TRBJ2-7; D not certain. The CDR3 has 13 residues. Germline V gene sequence: CDR1 LNHDA, CDR2 SQIVND (reference sequence).

The chain combines TRBV29-1 with TRBJ2-3; D may be TRBD2 (7 bases). The V and J ends lost 3 bases and 4 bases respectively, with 14 bases between them. Germline V gene lookup returns CDR1 SQVTM and CDR2 ANQGSEA. The CDR3 is 14 amino acids. The CDR3 is CSVEGGAGADTQYF. In DNA form, the CDR3 reads TGCAGCGTTGAGGGGGGGGCCGGAGCAGATACGCAGTATTTT.

The chain joins TRBV4-1 to TRBJ1-1, with no clear D. Germline V gene data show CDR1 as MGHRA and CDR2 as YSYEKL. Between the trimmed V and J ends, which lost 1 base and 1 base, there was a span of 10 bases. There are 15 residues in the CDR3. The CDR3 DNA is TGCGCCAGCAGCCAAGTGGCAGGAACGAACACTGAAGCTTTCTTT. It encodes CASSQVAGTNTEAFF.

The chain is built from TRBV7-6 and TRBJ1-1, with 8 bases that match TRBD1. Losses at the gene ends were 5 bases for V and 5 bases for J; bases not matched to a gene: 4. Germline lookup yields CDR1 SGHVS and CDR2 FNYEAQ. This CDR3 comprises 13 residues. The CDR3 DNA is TGTGCCAGCAGCAAACAGGGGGTGACTGAAGCTTTCTTT. Translated: CASSKQGVTEAFF. Full variable domain (remainder filled in from reference TRBV7-6 and TRBJ1-1): GAGVSQSPRYKVTKRGQDVALRCDPISGHVSLYWYRQALGQGPEFLTYFNYEAQQDKSGLPNDRFSAERPEGSISTLTIQRTEQRDSAMYRCASSKQGVTEAFFGQGTRLTVV.

The J gene is TRBJ2-7, the V gene TRBV5-1; TRBD1 matches at 8 bases. CDR1 is SGHRS and CDR2 is YFSETQ in the germline V gene. CDR3 size: 14 residues. The V and J ends lost 0 bases and 3 bases, in that order; junction bases with no gene match: 2. The CDR3 nucleotides are TGCGCCAGCAGCTTGGACAGGGGGTTCTACGAGCAGTACTTC. This encodes CASSLDRGFYEQYF.

This chain links TRBV7-9 with TRBJ1-3; D remains ambiguous. The CDR3 has 15 residues. V lost 5 bases, J lost 4 bases, and 15 bases lay in between. Germline V gives CDR1 SEHNR, CDR2 FQNEAQ (reference sequence). The chain's CDR3 is CASSLLGKKGNTIYF. Here the CDR3 DNA reads TGTGCCAGCAGCCTACTCGGGAAAAAAGGAAACACCATATATTTT.

The CDR3 region is CATSREKTGVSYEQYF. The CDR3 DNA is TGTGCCACCAGCAGAGAGAAGACAGGGGTTTCCTACGAGCAGTACTTC. The chain joins TRBV15 to TRBJ2-7; 8 positions agree with TRBD1. The CDR3 extends over 16 amino acids. V was clipped by 0 bases and J by 1 base; unmatched bases: 5. Germline CDR1 is LNHNV and CDR2 is YYDKDF (reference sequence). The variable domain in full, with the rest retrieved from reference TRBV15 and TRBJ2-7, is DAMVIQNPRYQVTQFGKPVTLSCSQTLNHNVMYWYQQKSSQAPKLLFHYYDKDFNNEADTPDNFQSRRPNTSFCFLDIRSPGLGDTAMYLCATSREKTGVSYEQYFGPGTRLTVT.

The chain links TRBV29-1 to TRBJ1-2, with a tentative D call TRBD1 (6 bases). The CDR3 sequence is 14 residues long. Germline-derived CDR1 and CDR2 are SQVTM and ANQGSEA. V was pared by 3 bases and J by 5 bases, with 16 bases between. In nucleotides, the CDR3 is TGCAGCGTTGAGGTTGGGACAAGTCGTTATGGCTACACCTTC. Translated: CSVEVGTSRYGYTF.

V is TRBV7-9 and J is TRBJ1-2, with D possibly matching TRBD1 (5 bases). V shed 1 base and J shed 5 bases, with 17 bases lying between them. This CDR3 spans 16 amino acids. Germline loops: CDR1 SEHNR, CDR2 FQNEAQ (reference sequence). The CDR3 sequence is CASSLGSQVEGYGYTF. The CDR3 nucleotides are TGTGCCAGCAGCTTAGGGTCACAGGTCGAGGGGTATGGCTACACCTTC.

This sequence joins TRBV18 and TRBJ2-1; 8 bases are a match to TRBD1. The CDR3 length is 14 residues. The germline V gene has CDR1 KGHSH and CDR2 LQKENI. Losses at the gene ends were 6 bases for V and 4 bases for J; bases not matched to a gene: 5. The CDR3 DNA follows: TGTGCCAGCTCCAAGGGACAGGCTTACAATGAGCAGTTCTTC. It translates to CASSKGQAYNEQFF.

The sample holds a few counts of this clone. The chain has TRBV5-1 and TRBJ1-1; 9 positions agree with TRBD1. Germline CDR1 SGHRS, CDR2 YFSETQ. V shed 4 bases and J 3 bases; nucleotides not matched to a gene: 10. This CDR3 spans 16 amino acids. CDR3 sequence reads: CASSMTGGAWDTEAFF. As DNA, the CDR3 is TGCGCCAGCAGCATGACAGGGGGAGCTTGGGACACTGAAGCTTTCTTT.